This TCR beta chain was documented in a study of T cell repertoires in cytomegalovirus infection. Study-wide background: Evidence of both CMV infection and a matching HLA type came from public TCR beta signatures.

General observations from the study: Ex vivo responses were dominated by HLA-C-restricted CMV-specific TCR beta clonotypes. Cumulative frequency of public TCR beta families picked out carriers of CMV plus the relevant HLA.

TCRdb re-analysed the reads in MiXCR, keeping a single row per CDR3 protein. The sample has a few hundred thousand distinct CDR3 sequences, around 27% seen once. This clonotype was counted at least ten times. Its cognate antigen is unknown. CDR1 and CDR2 (germline): SEHNR, FQNEAQ (reference sequence). The CDR3 spans 16 residues. V was clipped by 5 bases and J by 2 bases; unmatched bases: 9. The receptor's source is a human donor in good health (CMV status not recorded). Some clones in this sample may be carry-over from other donors' samples. The chain employs TRBV7-9 and TRBJ2-7, with 10 bases identical to TRBD1. Sequencing was carried out using PBMCs. The CDR3 sequence: CASSTLDRGSTYEQYF. The CDR3 nucleotides are TGTGCCAGCAGCACTCTGGACAGGGGGTCTACCTACGAGCAGTACTTC.